Below are 15 T cell receptor beta chains sequenced from a single sample in a study of T cell changes during pregnancy in multiple sclerosis. Sequencing used immunoSEQ multiplex PCR; TCRdb keeps in-frame clones, though not all of them. This table holds about 40,000 clones, 91% found once. Sequenced here: CD4+ T cells from peripheral blood mononuclear cells, sampled in the third trimester of pregnancy. These receptors were obtained from a female donor in good health, enrolled as a control in a pregnancy study.

As concerns this clone: At one of its ends the junction is not consistent with the germline gene, which may arise from a read error. Other DNA sequences from this sample encode an identical CDR3 as well. Here the CDR3 DNA reads TGTGCCAGCAGTTTAGCGGGGGGGCGCAATGAGCAGTTCTTC. Protein sequence: CASSLAGGRNEQFF. The J gene is TRBJ2-1, the V gene TRBV7-8, with 11 nucleotides matching TRBD2. This CDR3 is built from 14 residues. CDR1 and CDR2 (germline): SGHVS, FQNEAQ.

This chain links TRBV28 with TRBJ1-5; tentative D call: TRBD1 (6 bases). Trimming took 6 bases from V and 3 from J, leaving 15 bases between them. The CDR3 covers 15 residues. Germline lookup yields CDR1 MDHEN and CDR2 SYDVKM. CDR3 sequence: CASRVPDRFNQPQHF. The CDR3 DNA is TGTGCCAGCAGAGTTCCCGACAGGTTCAATCAGCCCCAGCATTTT. The full variable domain, rest sourced from reference TRBV28 and TRBJ1-5, is DVKVTQSSRYLVKRTGEKVFLECVQDMDHENMFWYRQDPGLGLRLIYFSYDVKMKEKGDIPEGYSVSREKKERFSLILESASTNQTSMYLCASRVPDRFNQPQHFGDGTRLSIL.

This chain links TRBV13 with TRBJ1-2; no definite D call. V was pared by 0 bases and J by 6 bases, with 11 bases between. This CDR3 is 14 amino acids long. CDR1 and CDR2 (germline): PRHDT, FYEKMQ (reference sequence). CDR3 sequence (DNA): TGTGCCAGCAGCTTAGGTTGGGCAGAACATGGCTACACCTTC. Translation gives CASSLGWAEHGYTF.

CDR3 coding DNA: TGTGCCTGGTTGGGGGGGGCTGAGCAGTTCTTC. The encoded protein is CAWLGGAEQFF. The chain joins TRBV30 to TRBJ2-1; D possibly corresponds to TRBD2 (7 bases). This CDR3 region has 11 residues. V lost 5 bases to trimming and J lost 9 bases, with 11 bases between them. The germline gives CDR1 GTSNPN, CDR2 SVGIG (reference sequence).

This chain uses TRBV5-1 with TRBJ1-5, with a tentative D call TRBD1 (5 bases). The V gene lost 4 bases and the J gene lost 7 bases, with 18 bases spanning the gap. CDR1 is SGHRS, CDR2 YFSETQ, per germline. The CDR3 extends over 15 amino acids. The DNA of the CDR3 is TGCGCCAGCAGCCCGGAGGGGCTGTACTCCCAGCCCCAGCATTTT. Its translation is CASSPEGLYSQPQHF.

V usage is TRBV7-2 and J usage is TRBJ2-2; no definite D call. The CDR3 length is 15 residues. Trimming stripped 1 base from V and 7 bases from J, with 13 bases between. CDR1 and CDR2 (germline): SGHTA, FQGNSA. The CDR3 spells CASSLGSRSGGELFF. CDR3 nucleotides: TGTGCCAGCAGCTTAGGGTCCAGGTCAGGCGGGGAGCTGTTTTTT.

V usage is TRBV7-3 and J usage is TRBJ2-7; D is ambiguous. In germline, CDR1 is SGHTA, CDR2 FQGTGA. CDR3 length equals 13 residues. Trimming removed 0 bases at V and 4 bases at J, with 7 bases between. This CDR3 is CASSLTAGYEQYF. The CDR3, as DNA: TGTGCCAGCAGCTTAACGGCCGGGTACGAGCAGTACTTC.

The CDR3 region has the DNA TGTGCCGTCCGTGTCCAGGGTAAGGGTGGCTACACCTTC. Protein product: CAVRVQGKGGYTF. The chain combines TRBV10-3 with TRBJ1-2; possible D gene TRBD1, 5 bases. CDR1 is ENHRY and CDR2 is SYGVKD in the germline V gene. The CDR3 length is 13 residues. Deletions cut 11 bases from V and 7 bases from J, with 20 bases between.

The chain combines TRBV7-9 with TRBJ1-2, with a tentative D call TRBD1 (6 bases). The CDR3 has 14 residues. V shed 4 bases and J shed 4 bases, with 13 bases lying between them. The germline gives CDR1 SEHNR, CDR2 FQNEAQ (reference sequence). The CDR3 DNA reads TGTGCCAGCAGCTCCTGGGACAAGATCTATGGCTACACCTTC. This codes for CASSSWDKIYGYTF.

This chain uses TRBV18 with TRBJ1-2; D is unclear. The ends were cut back, 1 base at V and 6 bases at J, with 9 bases in the middle. This CDR3 region has 13 residues. CDR1 and CDR2 (germline): KGHSH, LQKENI. The CDR3 region is CASSPQTGNGYTF. CDR3 sequence (DNA): TGTGCCAGCTCACCACAAACCGGGAATGGCTACACCTTC.

This chain connects TRBV5-1 to TRBJ1-3, with 9 positions matching TRBD1. J was trimmed by 0 bases and V by 5 bases; bases with no gene match: 6. Per germline, CDR1 SGHRS and CDR2 YFSETQ. CDR3 length: 16 amino acids. The CDR3 reads CASRPGTGTSGNTIYF. For the CDR3, the DNA is TGCGCCAGCAGACCGGGGACAGGGACCTCTGGAAACACCATATATTTT.

The CDR3 region has the DNA TGTGCCAGCAGCTCGGGTGGAAGCTCCTACGAGCAGTACTTC. As protein: CASSSGGSSYEQYF. This chain uses TRBV6-6 with TRBJ2-7; no firm D call. V was pared by 6 bases and J by 0 bases, with 12 bases between. This CDR3 spans 14 amino acids. From germline, CDR1 is MNHNY and CDR2 SVGAGI (reference sequence).

The gene calls are TRBV4-2 and TRBJ2-7; possible D gene TRBD2, 6 bases. V lost 0 bases, J lost 0 bases, and 12 bases lay in between. CDR1 is LGHNA, CDR2 YNFKEQ, per germline. This CDR3 has 16 amino acids. The CDR3 sequence is CASSQERGLGSYEQYF. CDR3 sequence (DNA): TGTGCCAGCAGCCAAGAAAGGGGACTGGGCTCCTACGAGCAGTACTTC.

This clone was detected once. This chain joins TRBV6-6 and TRBJ2-7, with 9 bases that match TRBD1. The CDR3 is made up of 15 amino acids. Germline values: CDR1 MNHNY, CDR2 SVGAGI (reference sequence). V trimming: 6 bases; J trimming: 1 base; junction bases outside the gene matches: 7. The CDR3 reads CASRNPGTGSYEQYF. The CDR3 DNA reads TGTGCCAGCAGGAACCCCGGGACAGGGTCCTACGAGCAGTACTTC.

The chain carries TRBV28 and TRBJ2-7, with TRBD1 matching over 8 bases. CDR3 length equals 14 residues. V was pared by 7 bases and J by 5 bases, with 10 bases of the junction left unmatched. Germline V gene data show CDR1 as MDHEN and CDR2 as SYDVKM. Here the CDR3 reads CASTTPTGDHEQYF. DNA for the CDR3: TGTGCCAGCACTACCCCGACAGGGGACCACGAGCAGTACTTC.